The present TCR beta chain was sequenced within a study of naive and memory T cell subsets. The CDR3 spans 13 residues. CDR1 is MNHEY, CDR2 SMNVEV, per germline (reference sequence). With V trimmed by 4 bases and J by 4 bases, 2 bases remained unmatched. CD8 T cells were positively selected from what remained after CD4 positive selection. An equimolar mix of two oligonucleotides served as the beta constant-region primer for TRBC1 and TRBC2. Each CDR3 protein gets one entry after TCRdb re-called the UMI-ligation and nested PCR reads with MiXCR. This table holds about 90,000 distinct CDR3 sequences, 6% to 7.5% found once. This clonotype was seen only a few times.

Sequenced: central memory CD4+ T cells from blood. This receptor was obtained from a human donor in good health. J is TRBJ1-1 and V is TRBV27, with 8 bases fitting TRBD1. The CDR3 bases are TGTGCCAGCAGTTCAGACAGGGGCACTGAAGCTTTCTTT. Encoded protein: CASSSDRGTEAFF.